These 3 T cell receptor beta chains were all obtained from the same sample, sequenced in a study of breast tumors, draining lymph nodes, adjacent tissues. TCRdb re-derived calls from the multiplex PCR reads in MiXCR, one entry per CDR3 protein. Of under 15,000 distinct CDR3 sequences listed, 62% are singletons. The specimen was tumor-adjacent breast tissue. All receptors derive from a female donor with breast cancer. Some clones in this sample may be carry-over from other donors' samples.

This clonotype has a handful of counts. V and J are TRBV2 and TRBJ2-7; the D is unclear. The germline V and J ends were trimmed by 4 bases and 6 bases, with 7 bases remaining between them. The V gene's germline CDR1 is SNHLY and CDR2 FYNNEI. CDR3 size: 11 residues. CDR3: CASSAGSEQYF. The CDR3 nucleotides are TGTGCCAGCAGTGCAGGCTCCGAGCAGTACTTC. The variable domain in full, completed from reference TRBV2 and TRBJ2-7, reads EPEVTQTPSHQVTQMGQEVILRCVPISNHLYFYWYRQILGQKVEFLVSFYNNEISEKSEIFDDQFSVERPDGSNFTLKIRSTKLEDSAMYFCASSAGSEQYFGPGTRLTVT.

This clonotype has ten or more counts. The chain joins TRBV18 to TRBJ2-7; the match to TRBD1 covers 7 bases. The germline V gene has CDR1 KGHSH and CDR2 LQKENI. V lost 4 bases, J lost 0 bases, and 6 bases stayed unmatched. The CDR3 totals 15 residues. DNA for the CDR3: TGTGCCAGCTCACTCCGACAGGGCAACTCCTACGAGCAGTACTTC. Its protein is CASSLRQGNSYEQYF. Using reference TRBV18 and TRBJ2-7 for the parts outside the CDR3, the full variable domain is NAGVMQNPRHLVRRRGQEARLRCSPMKGHSHVYWYRQLPEEGLKFMVYLQKENIIDESGMPKERFSAEFPKEGPSILRIQQVVRGDSAAYFCASSLRQGNSYEQYFGPGTRLTVT.

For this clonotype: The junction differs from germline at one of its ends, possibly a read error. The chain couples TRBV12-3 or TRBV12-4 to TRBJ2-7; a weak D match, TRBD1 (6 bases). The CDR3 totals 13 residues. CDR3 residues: CASSFQGNYEQDF. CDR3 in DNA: TGTGCCAGCAGTTTCCAGGGGAACTACGAGCAGGACTTC.